The source of this T cell receptor beta chain is a study of shared clonotypes between healthy human individuals. CDR3 size: 13 residues. Trimming removed 1 base from V and 2 bases from J, with 7 bases in between. From germline, CDR1 is SGHRS and CDR2 YFSETQ. TCRdb's copy holds only in-frame clones and misses some; the assay was immunoSEQ multiplex PCR. The table has about 1.1 million clones, roughly 80% seen once. Sequenced material: memory CD4+ T cells from PBMCs. Subset here: CD45RA-negative fraction. This clonotype was obtained from a man aged 18 to 30 in good health. Some clones in this sample may be carry-over from other donors' samples. The gene calls are TRBV5-1 and TRBJ2-7; D is perhaps TRBD1 (6 bases). The CDR3 protein is CASSLQGTYEQYF. The CDR3 nucleotides read TGCGCCAGCAGCTTGCAGGGGACCTACGAGCAGTACTTC.